Each of the 9 T cell receptor beta chains below was sequenced from the same sample in a study of OX40 agonist ivuxolimab in advanced cancers. The repertoire was sequenced with immunoSEQ multiplex PCR; TCRdb's copy has only in-frame clones and lacks some. The top ten hold roughly 1.9% of the sample, which has 70,000 to 95,000 clones, approximately 79% seen once. The sequences come from CD4+ or CD8+ T cells sorted from blood, collected in a trial of the OX40 agonist ivuxolimab. These receptors were taken from an adult with an advanced solid tumor such as melanoma, head and neck, liver or kidney cancer.

This rearrangement joins TRBV19 to TRBJ1-1, with 8 nucleotides matching TRBD1. The V segment lost 5 bases and the J segment 11 bases; nucleotides outside the gene matches: 13. The germline V gene has CDR1 LNHDA and CDR2 SQIVND (reference sequence). The CDR3 covers 14 residues. The CDR3 protein is CASSVSRGRSGAFF. CDR3 sequence (DNA): TGTGCCAGTAGTGTTTCCAGGGGGCGCAGTGGCGCTTTCTTT.

This clone was detected once. The chain links TRBV5-4 to TRBJ2-5; no clear D. CDR1 is SGHNT, CDR2 YYREEE, per germline (reference sequence). Trimming removed 0 bases from V and 5 bases from J, with 11 bases in between. There are 14 residues in the CDR3. CDR3 sequence reads: CASSLDPGVETQYF. The CDR3 DNA reads as TGTGCCAGCAGCTTGGACCCTGGGGTCGAGACCCAGTACTTC.

The V gene is TRBV20-1, the J gene TRBJ2-3; no definite D call. The germline CDR1 and CDR2 sequences are DFQATT and SNEGSKA (reference sequence). CDR3 length: 11 residues. Trimming cost V 4 bases and J 6 bases, with 8 bases left between them. The CDR3 bases are TGCAGTGCTATACCTGTGGATACGCAGTATTTT. Protein: CSAIPVDTQYF.

V usage is TRBV5-1 and J usage is TRBJ2-3; D is tentatively TRBD1 or TRBD2 (5 bases each). The CDR3 extends over 16 amino acids. Trimming removed 0 bases at V and 1 base at J, with 12 bases between. Per germline, CDR1 SGHRS and CDR2 YFSETQ. In DNA form, the CDR3 reads TGCGCCAGCAGCTTGGTTGGGGGTTCACGCACAGATACGCAGTATTTT. It yields the protein CASSLVGGSRTDTQYF. The complete variable domain, with remaining parts taken from reference TRBV5-1 and TRBJ2-3, reads KAGVTQTPRYLIKTRGQQVTLSCSPISGHRSVSWYQQTPGQGLQFLFEYFSETQRNKGNFPGRFSGRQFSNSRSEMNVSTLELGDSALYLCASSLVGGSRTDTQYFGPGTRLTVL.

The chain carries TRBV7-6 and TRBJ2-7; no clear D. The CDR3 spans 13 residues. CDR1 SGHVS and CDR2 FNYEAQ come from the germline V gene. Trimming took 4 bases from V and 5 from J, leaving 12 bases between them. DNA for the CDR3: TGTGCCAGCAGCTCATACATGAGCCACGAGCAGTACTTC. It translates to CASSSYMSHEQYF. Supplemented by reference TRBV7-6 and TRBJ2-7, the full variable domain reads GAGVSQSPRYKVTKRGQDVALRCDPISGHVSLYWYRQALGQGPEFLTYFNYEAQQDKSGLPNDRFSAERPEGSISTLTIQRTEQRDSAMYRCASSSYMSHEQYFGPGTRLTVT.

The chain uses TRBV5-6 and TRBJ2-5, with D perhaps matching TRBD2 (5 bases). This CDR3 has 12 residues. V lost 4 bases, J lost 7 bases, and 11 bases lay in between. CDR1 SGHDT and CDR2 YYEEEE come from the germline V gene. The CDR3 loop is CASSISAGTQYF. CDR3 nucleotides: TGTGCCAGCAGCATCAGTGCGGGGACCCAGTACTTC.

The chain has TRBV7-2 and TRBJ2-6; D is unresolved. Between the trimmed V and J ends, which lost 5 bases and 8 bases, there was a span of 7 bases. The length of the CDR3 is 12 residues. The germline V gene encodes CDR1 SGHTA and CDR2 FQGNSA. This CDR3 is CASSPRTNVLTF. CDR3 coding DNA: TGTGCCAGCAGCCCCCGAACCAACGTCCTGACTTTC.

The rearrangement uses TRBV28 and TRBJ2-7, with unresolved D. This CDR3 spans 12 amino acids. Per the germline V gene, CDR1 is MDHEN and CDR2 is SYDVKM. Deletions cut 9 bases from V and 1 base from J, with 10 bases between. Here the CDR3 DNA reads TGTGCCAGTTCTCACAGATCCTACGAGCAGTACTTC. Translation gives CASSHRSYEQYF.

This clone was seen a few times. J is TRBJ1-5 and V is TRBV2; unclear D gene. V lost 3 bases to trimming and J lost 3 bases, with 6 bases between them. The CDR3 covers 13 residues. Germline assignment: CDR1 SNHLY and CDR2 FYNNEI. This CDR3 is CASSDDANQPQHF. CDR3 coding DNA: TGTGCCAGCAGTGATGACGCCAATCAGCCCCAGCATTTT.